The clone carrying this TCR beta chain has only one observation. The CDR3 covers 12 residues. Trimming pared 6 bases from V and 6 bases from J, leaving 8 bases between. The germline V gene encodes CDR1 SGHTA and CDR2 FQGNSA. The sample is drawn from a study of Ad26.COV2.S vaccination and SARS-CoV-2 variants. Study summary: The donor belonged to the COV1001 Ad26.COV2.S trial arm.

Assay: immunoSEQ multiplex PCR; the TCRdb copy retains only in-frame clones and omits some. The sample has hundreds of thousands of clones; around 90% are singletons. Indicated treatment: around 19 received Ad26.COV2.S at low or high dose, single or two shots; several received placebo; per-sample allocation not given. After the first vaccine or placebo injection, samples were drawn on day 63. An adult of 18-55 years in Boston served as donor. The receptor was derived from a person between 18 and 60 years old who received the Ad26.COV2.S COVID-19 vaccine or a placebo. The source was peripheral blood, collected in a trial of Ad26.COV2.S vaccine versus placebo. The rearrangement joins TRBV7-2 to TRBJ2-2; D ambiguous. The CDR3 protein is CASRPDAGELFF. Written as DNA, the CDR3 is TGTGCCAGCAGGCCGGACGCCGGGGAGCTGTTTTTT.